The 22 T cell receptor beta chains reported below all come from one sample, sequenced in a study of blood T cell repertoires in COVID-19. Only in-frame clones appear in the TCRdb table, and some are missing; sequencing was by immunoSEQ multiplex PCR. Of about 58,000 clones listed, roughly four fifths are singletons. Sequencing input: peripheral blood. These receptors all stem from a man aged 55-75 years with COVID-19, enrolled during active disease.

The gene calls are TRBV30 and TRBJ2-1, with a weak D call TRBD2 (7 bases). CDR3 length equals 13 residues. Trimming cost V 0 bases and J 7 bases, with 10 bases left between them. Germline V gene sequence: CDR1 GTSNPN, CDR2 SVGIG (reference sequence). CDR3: CAWSVQGGNEQFF. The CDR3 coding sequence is TGTGCCTGGAGTGTACAGGGAGGGAATGAGCAGTTCTTC.

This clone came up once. The CDR3 sequence: CASSSQGRAAPLHF. As DNA, the CDR3 is TGCGCCAGCAGCTCACAGGGACGGGCTGCACCCCTCCACTTT. V usage is TRBV5-1 and J usage is TRBJ1-6; weak D call: TRBD1 (6 bases). From germline, CDR1 is SGHRS and CDR2 YFSETQ. V was cut by 3 bases and J by 11 bases, with 15 bases left in between. This CDR3 region has 14 residues.

The CDR3 sequence is CASSRGGGSAETQYF. CDR3 DNA sequence: TGTGCCAGCAGCCGAGGGGGGGGCTCGGCGGAGACCCAGTACTTC. The chain is built from TRBV6-2 or TRBV6-3 and TRBJ2-5, with a possible D match to TRBD2 (7 bases). From germline, CDR1 is MNHEY and CDR2 SVGEGT. V dropped 6 bases and J dropped 5 bases, with 19 bases sitting between them. This CDR3 has 15 residues.

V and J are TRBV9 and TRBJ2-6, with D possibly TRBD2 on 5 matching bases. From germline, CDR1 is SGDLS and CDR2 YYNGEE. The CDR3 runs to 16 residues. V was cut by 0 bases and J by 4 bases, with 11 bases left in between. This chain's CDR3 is CASSVAMRAGANVLTF. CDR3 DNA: TGTGCCAGCAGCGTAGCTATGAGGGCCGGGGCCAACGTCCTGACTTTC.

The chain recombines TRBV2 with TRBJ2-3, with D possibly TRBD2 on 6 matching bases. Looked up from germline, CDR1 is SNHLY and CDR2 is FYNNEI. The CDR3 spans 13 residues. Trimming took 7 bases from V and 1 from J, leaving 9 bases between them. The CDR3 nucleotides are TGTGCCAGCACTACGGGGGGCACAGATACGCAGTATTTT. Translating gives CASTTGGTDTQYF.

The chain's CDR3 is CASSFGTGGENTIYF. In nucleotides, the CDR3 is TGTGCCAGCAGCTTTGGGACAGGTGGGGAAAACACCATATATTTT. The rearrangement uses TRBV7-9 and TRBJ1-3, with 8 bases that match TRBD1. Looked up from germline, CDR1 is SEHNR and CDR2 is FQNEAQ (reference sequence). Unmatched junction bases numbered 7, after V lost 3 bases and J lost 6 bases. This CDR3 comprises 15 residues.

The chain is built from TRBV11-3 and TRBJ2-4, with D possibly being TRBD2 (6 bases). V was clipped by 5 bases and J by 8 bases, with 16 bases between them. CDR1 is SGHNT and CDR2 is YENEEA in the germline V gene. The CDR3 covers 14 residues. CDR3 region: CASSMGRSADIQYF. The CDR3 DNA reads TGTGCCAGCAGCATGGGGAGGTCTGCGGACATTCAGTACTTC. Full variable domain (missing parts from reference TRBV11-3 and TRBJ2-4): EAGVVQSPRYKIIEKKQPVAFWCNPISGHNTLYWYLQNLGQGPELLIRYENEEAVDDSQLPKDRFSAERLKGVDSTLKIQPAELGDSAVYLCASSMGRSADIQYFGAGTRLSVL.

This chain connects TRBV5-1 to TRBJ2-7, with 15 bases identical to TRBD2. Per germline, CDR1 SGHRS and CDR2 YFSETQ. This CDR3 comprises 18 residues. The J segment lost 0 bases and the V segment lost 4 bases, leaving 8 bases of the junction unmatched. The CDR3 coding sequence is TGCGCCAGCAGCCCGGGGACTAGCGGGGGGCCGAGCTCCTACGAGCAGTACTTC. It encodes CASSPGTSGGPSSYEQYF.

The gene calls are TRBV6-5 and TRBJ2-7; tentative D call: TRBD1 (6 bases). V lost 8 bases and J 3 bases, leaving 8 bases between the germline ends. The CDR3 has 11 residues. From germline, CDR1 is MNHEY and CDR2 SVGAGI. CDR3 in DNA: TGTGCCAGCCGAGGGGGCTACGAGCAGTACTTC. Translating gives CASRGGYEQYF.

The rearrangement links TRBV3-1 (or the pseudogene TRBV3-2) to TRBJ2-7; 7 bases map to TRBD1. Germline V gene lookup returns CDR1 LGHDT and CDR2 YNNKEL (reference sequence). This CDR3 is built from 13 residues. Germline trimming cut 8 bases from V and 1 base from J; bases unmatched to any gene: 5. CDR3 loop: CASVGGRSYEQYF. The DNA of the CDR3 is TGTGCCAGCGTAGGGGGCAGGTCCTACGAGCAGTACTTC.

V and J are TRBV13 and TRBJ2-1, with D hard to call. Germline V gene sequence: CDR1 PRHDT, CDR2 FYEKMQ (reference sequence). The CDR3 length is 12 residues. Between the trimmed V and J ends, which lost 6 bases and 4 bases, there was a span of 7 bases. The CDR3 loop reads CASSFSYNEQFF. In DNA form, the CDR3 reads TGTGCCAGCAGTTTCAGTTACAATGAGCAGTTCTTC.

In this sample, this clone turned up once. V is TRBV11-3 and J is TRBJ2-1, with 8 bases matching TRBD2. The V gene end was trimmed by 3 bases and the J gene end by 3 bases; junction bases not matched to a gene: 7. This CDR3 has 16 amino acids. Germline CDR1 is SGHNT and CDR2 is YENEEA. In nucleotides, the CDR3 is TGTGCCAGCAGCTTTGGGTCTAGCGGGTACTACAATGAGCAGTTCTTC. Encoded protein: CASSFGSSGYYNEQFF. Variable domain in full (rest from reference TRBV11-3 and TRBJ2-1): EAGVVQSPRYKIIEKKQPVAFWCNPISGHNTLYWYLQNLGQGPELLIRYENEEAVDDSQLPKDRFSAERLKGVDSTLKIQPAELGDSAVYLCASSFGSSGYYNEQFFGPGTRLTVL.

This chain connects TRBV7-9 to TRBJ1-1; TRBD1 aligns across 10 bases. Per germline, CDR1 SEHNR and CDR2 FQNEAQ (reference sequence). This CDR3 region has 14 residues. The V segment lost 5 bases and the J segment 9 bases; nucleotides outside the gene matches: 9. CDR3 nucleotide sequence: TGTGCCAGCAGCCACAACGGACAGGGGGGGAAAGCTTTCTTT. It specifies CASSHNGQGGKAFF.

The CDR3 is CASRKQGADGYTF. The CDR3 DNA sequence: TGTGCCAGCAGGAAACAGGGGGCTGATGGCTACACCTTC. This chain joins TRBV12-3 or TRBV12-4 and TRBJ1-2, with 9 nucleotides matching TRBD1. Unmatched junction bases numbered 5, after V lost 6 bases and J lost 6 bases. The CDR3 is made up of 13 amino acids.

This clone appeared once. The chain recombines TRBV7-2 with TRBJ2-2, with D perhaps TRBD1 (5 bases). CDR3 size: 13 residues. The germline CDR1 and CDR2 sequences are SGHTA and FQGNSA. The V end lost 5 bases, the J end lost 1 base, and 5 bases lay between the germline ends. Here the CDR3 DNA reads TGTGCCAGCAGCGACAGGAACACCGGGGAGCTGTTTTTT. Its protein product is CASSDRNTGELFF.

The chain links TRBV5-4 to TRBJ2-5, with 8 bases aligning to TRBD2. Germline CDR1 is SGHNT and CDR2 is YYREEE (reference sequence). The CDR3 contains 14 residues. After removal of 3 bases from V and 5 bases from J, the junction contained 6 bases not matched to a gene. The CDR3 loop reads CASSSRGGSETQYF. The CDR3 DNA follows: TGTGCCAGCAGCTCCCGGGGGGGCTCGGAGACCCAGTACTTC.

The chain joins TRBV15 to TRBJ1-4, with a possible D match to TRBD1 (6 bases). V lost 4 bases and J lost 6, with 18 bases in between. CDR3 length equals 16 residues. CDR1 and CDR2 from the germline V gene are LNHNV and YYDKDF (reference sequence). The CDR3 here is CATSTNLGQQDEKLFF. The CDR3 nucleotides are TGTGCCACCAGCACAAACCTAGGACAGCAAGATGAAAAACTGTTTTTT.

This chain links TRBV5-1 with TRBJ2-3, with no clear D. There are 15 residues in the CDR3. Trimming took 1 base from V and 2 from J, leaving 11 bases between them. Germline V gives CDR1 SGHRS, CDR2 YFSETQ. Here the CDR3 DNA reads TGCGCCAGCAGCTTGAGTGTGGAGTTCACAGATACGCAGTATTTT. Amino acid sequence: CASSLSVEFTDTQYF.

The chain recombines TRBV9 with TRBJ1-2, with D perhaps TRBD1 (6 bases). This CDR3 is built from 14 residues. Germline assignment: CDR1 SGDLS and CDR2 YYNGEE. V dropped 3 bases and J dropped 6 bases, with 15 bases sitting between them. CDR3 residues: CASSASPSGDGYTF. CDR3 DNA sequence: TGTGCCAGCAGCGCTTCCCCTTCAGGGGATGGCTACACCTTC.

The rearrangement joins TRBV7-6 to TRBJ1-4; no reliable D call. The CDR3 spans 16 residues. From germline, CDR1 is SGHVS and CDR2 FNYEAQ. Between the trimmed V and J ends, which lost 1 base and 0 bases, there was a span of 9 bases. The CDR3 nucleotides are TGTGCCAGCAGCTTAGGGAGGAGGACAACTAATGAAAAACTGTTTTTT. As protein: CASSLGRRTTNEKLFF.

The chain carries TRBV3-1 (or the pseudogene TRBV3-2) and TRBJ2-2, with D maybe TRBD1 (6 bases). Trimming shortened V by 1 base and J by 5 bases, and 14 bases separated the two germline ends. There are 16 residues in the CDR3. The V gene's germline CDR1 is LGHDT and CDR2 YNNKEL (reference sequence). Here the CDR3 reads CASSQVGAGRTGELFF. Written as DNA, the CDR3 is TGTGCCAGCAGCCAAGTGGGGGCAGGGAGAACCGGGGAGCTGTTTTTT.

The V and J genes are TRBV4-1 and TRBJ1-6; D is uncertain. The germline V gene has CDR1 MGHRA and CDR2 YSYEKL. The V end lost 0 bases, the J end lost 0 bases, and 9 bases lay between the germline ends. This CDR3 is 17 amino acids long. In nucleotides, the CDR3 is TGCGCCAGCAGCCAAGACCGAGGTCTCTCCTATAATTCACCCCTCCACTTT. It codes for CASSQDRGLSYNSPLHF.